This T cell receptor beta chain was identified in a study of type 1 and type 2 diabetes patients. For the study at large: Donors were type 1 diabetes, type 2 diabetes, or nondiabetic controls.

This clonotype turned up a few times. As yet, its antigen is unknown. Trimming shortened V by 1 base and J by 5 bases, and 14 bases separated the two germline ends. Germline V lookup: CDR1 SGHTA, CDR2 FQGNSA. The CDR3 runs 15 residues. Genomic DNA was the PCR template. Multiplex PCR with 30 forward and 13 reverse primers amplified the TCR beta CDR3. TCRdb re-derived calls from the multiplex PCR reads in MiXCR, one entry per CDR3 protein. The data show 250,000 or so distinct CDR3 sequences, with around 47% seen just once and about an eighth held by the top ten. Regarding the study as a whole: Some expanded clones seen only in T1D might occur in additional T2D or control samples. Type 2 diabetes patients had few highly-expanded CD4+ clones, median one. Type 2 diabetes repertoires were more diverse than type 1 diabetes repertoires.

The rearrangement links TRBV7-2 to TRBJ2-5, with a weak D call TRBD1 (6 bases). This clonotype was obtained from a man aged 18 to 29 with type 2 diabetes. Sequencing used peripheral blood mononuclear cells (PBMCs). CDR3 region: CASSLEPLGAETQYF. The CDR3 DNA is TGTGCCAGCAGCTTAGAGCCTTTGGGGGCGGAGACCCAGTACTTC.